What follows are 29 T cell receptor beta chains derived from one specimen sequenced in a study of T-cell memory formation after mild COVID-19. TCRdb analysed the 5' RACE reads with MiXCR anew, one entry per CDR3 protein. Here the sample spans about 390,000 distinct CDR3 sequences, around 20% being singletons. The specimen sequenced was PBMCs or a T cell subset sorted from them (not recorded which). Source of these receptors: an adult woman who had mild COVID-19 (a few samples of this study predate the infection). Cell type and time point are not known.

This clonotype occurred a few times. The chain joins TRBV11-3 to TRBJ1-6; TRBD1 matches at 9 bases. The CDR3 is 15 residues long. V was pared by 5 bases and J by 8 bases, with 7 bases of the junction left unmatched. Germline loops: CDR1 SGHNT, CDR2 YENEEA. The CDR3 loop reads CASSTRTGAHSPLHF. The DNA of the CDR3 is TGTGCCAGCAGCACGAGGACAGGGGCCCATTCACCCCTCCACTTT.

The chain employs TRBV2 and TRBJ1-1; D is uncertain. Trimming cost V 0 bases and J 2 bases, with 7 bases left between them. Germline V gives CDR1 SNHLY, CDR2 FYNNEI. The CDR3 is 14 residues long. Here the CDR3 DNA reads TGTGCCAGCAGTGAAGCAAACTACAACACTGAAGCTTTCTTT. Its protein product is CASSEANYNTEAFF.

The chain has TRBV7-2 and TRBJ2-4; D perhaps matches TRBD2 (5 bases). The ends were cut back, 2 bases at V and 8 bases at J, with 7 bases in the middle. The CDR3 runs to 12 residues. Germline CDR1 and CDR2: SGHTA and FQGNSA. CDR3 protein: CASSLFGDIQYF. The CDR3 bases are TGTGCCAGCAGCTTATTCGGGGACATTCAGTACTTC.

This chain links TRBV29-1 with TRBJ2-7, with TRBD1 identical over 10 bases. Germline CDR1 SQVTM, CDR2 ANQGSEA. The CDR3 runs to 13 residues. The junction had 4 bases not matched to a gene; V was cut back by 6 bases and J by 2 bases. The CDR3 spells CSVVDRGAYEQYF. DNA for the CDR3: TGCAGCGTCGTGGACAGGGGGGCCTACGAGCAGTACTTC.

The rearrangement joins TRBV12-5 to TRBJ1-5; D ambiguous. Germline values: CDR1 LGHNT, CDR2 FRNRAP. The CDR3 is made up of 12 amino acids. V lost 8 bases to trimming and J lost 7 bases, with 12 bases between them. In DNA form, the CDR3 reads TGTGCTAGTAAATATGGGGAGCAGCCCCAGCATTTT. Translating gives CASKYGEQPQHF.

V usage is TRBV10-3 and J usage is TRBJ1-1; D is perhaps TRBD1 (6 bases). The CDR3 is 13 amino acids. The V and J ends lost 5 bases and 6 bases respectively, with 13 bases between them. Per germline, CDR1 ENHRY and CDR2 SYGVKD. CDR3 bases: TGTGCCATCAGTTCGGGGGCGCGAGCTGAAGCTTTCTTT. Translated, it gives CAISSGARAEAFF.

This chain connects TRBV7-3 to TRBJ1-1, with TRBD1 matching 8 bases. CDR3 length: 17 amino acids. Germline V lookup: CDR1 SGHTA, CDR2 FQGTGA. V lost 5 bases, J lost 1 base, and 12 bases stayed unmatched. CDR3 sequence reads: CASSIVGRGRGNTEAFF. The CDR3 nucleotides are TGTGCCAGCAGCATAGTCGGCAGGGGGCGAGGGAACACTGAAGCTTTCTTT.

This clonotype was seen a handful of times. This chain joins TRBV7-9 and TRBJ2-3; TRBD2 agrees at 7 bases. Per germline, CDR1 SEHNR and CDR2 FQNEAQ (reference sequence). V trimming: 2 bases; J trimming: 4 bases; junction bases outside the gene matches: 18. CDR3 length equals 19 residues. CDR3 loop: CASSLRVNVAGGSSDTQYF. CDR3 DNA: TGTGCCAGCAGCTTAAGAGTGAATGTGGCCGGGGGGTCATCAGATACGCAGTATTTT.

This clonotype was recorded at least ten times. The chain joins TRBV7-2 to TRBJ2-5, with 9 bases aligning to TRBD2. Germline loops: CDR1 SGHTA, CDR2 FQGNSA. The CDR3 has 16 amino acids. Unmatched junction bases numbered 7, after V lost 3 bases and J lost 2 bases. Written as DNA, the CDR3 is TGTGCCAGCAGCTTGGTTAGCGGGAGTAGGCAAGAGACCCAGTACTTC. Protein product: CASSLVSGSRQETQYF.

The gene calls are TRBV7-8 and TRBJ1-6, with 11 bases lining up with TRBD1. The CDR3 is 15 amino acids. With 5 bases clipped from V and 10 bases from J, the junction kept 7 bases outside the gene matches. The germline V gene encodes CDR1 SGHVS and CDR2 FQNEAQ. The CDR3 DNA reads TGTGCCAGCAGCCAGGGACAGGGGGTACGGTCACCCCTCCACTTT. This sequence encodes CASSQGQGVRSPLHF.

CDR3 region: CASSLRQYEQYF. CDR3 nucleotide sequence: TGTGCCAGCAGCTTAAGACAGTACGAGCAGTACTTC. J is TRBJ2-7 and V is TRBV7-8, with D possibly TRBD1 on 5 matching bases. The CDR3 length is 12 residues. The germline V and J ends were trimmed by 2 bases and 4 bases, with 6 bases remaining between them. The V gene's germline CDR1 is SGHVS and CDR2 FQNEAQ.

This chain uses TRBV3-1 with TRBJ2-1; a weak D match, TRBD2 (6 bases). The CDR3 totals 14 residues. Germline V CDR1 and CDR2: LGHDT, YNNKEL (reference sequence). Trimming cost V 4 bases and J 5 bases, with 12 bases left between them. The chain's CDR3 is CASSLARGNNEQFF. CDR3 DNA: TGTGCCAGCAGCCTCGCGCGGGGAAACAATGAGCAGTTCTTC.

This clonotype was detected only a few times. The rearrangement links TRBV9 to TRBJ2-7; 8 nucleotides align to TRBD1. This CDR3 region has 15 residues. V shed 3 bases and J 3 bases; nucleotides not matched to a gene: 8. Germline V lookup: CDR1 SGDLS, CDR2 YYNGEE. Here the CDR3 DNA reads TGTGCCAGCAGCGCCGGACAGGGTCCCAACTACGAGCAGTACTTC. Residues: CASSAGQGPNYEQYF.

This clonotype was counted once. The chain recombines TRBV7-2 with TRBJ2-1; D possibly corresponds to TRBD2 (6 bases). The CDR3 covers 17 residues. Between the trimmed V and J ends, which lost 5 bases and 5 bases, there was a span of 22 bases. The germline V gene encodes CDR1 SGHTA and CDR2 FQGNSA. CDR3 sequence reads: CASSRREQSFFDNEQFF. The CDR3 region has the DNA TGTGCCAGCAGCCGTCGGGAGCAAAGTTTTTTCGACAATGAGCAGTTCTTC.

This clonotype was recorded many times. The CDR3 coding sequence is TGTGCCAGCAGCTTCAGAGCCACCGGGGAGCTGTTTTTT. It translates to CASSFRATGELFF. The chain is built from TRBV7-6 and TRBJ2-2, with D unclear. Trimming took off 3 bases at V and 4 bases at J, with 6 bases between the two ends. CDR1 SGHVS and CDR2 FNYEAQ come from the germline V gene. The CDR3 consists of 13 residues.

The chain combines TRBV7-3 with TRBJ2-1, with 8 positions matching TRBD1. Germline loops: CDR1 SGHTA, CDR2 FQGTGA. V shed 4 bases, J shed 6 bases, and the junction held 2 bases outside the gene matches. This CDR3 has 13 residues. The CDR3 here is CASSYRGVNEQFF. In nucleotides, the CDR3 is TGTGCCAGCAGCTACAGGGGGGTCAATGAGCAGTTCTTC.

This clonotype has more than one count but fewer than ten. The genes are TRBV9 and TRBJ1-5; 9 positions match TRBD1. From germline, CDR1 is SGDLS and CDR2 YYNGEE. With 4 bases clipped from V and 1 base from J, the junction kept 6 bases outside the gene matches. This CDR3 spans 16 amino acids. CDR3 DNA sequence: TGTGCCAGCAGCCCCGGGACAGGGAGGAGCAATCAGCCCCAGCATTTT. Translating gives CASSPGTGRSNQPQHF.

V is TRBV12-3 or TRBV12-4 and J is TRBJ2-5, with TRBD2 matching over 7 bases. The CDR3 totals 16 residues. V dropped 1 base and J dropped 1; count of bases not matched to a gene: 6. CDR3 sequence (DNA): TGTGCCAGCAGTTTAGTGGGGAGGGCAGTCCAAGAGACCCAGTACTTC. It translates to CASSLVGRAVQETQYF.

Only a few counts were recorded for this clonotype. The chain links TRBV12-3 or TRBV12-4 to TRBJ2-1; 10 bases align to TRBD2. The CDR3 is 16 amino acids. Losses at the gene ends were 3 bases for V and 6 bases for J; bases not matched to a gene: 8. CDR3: CASSLSLAGAFNEQFF. The CDR3 bases are TGTGCCAGCAGTTTGAGCCTAGCGGGGGCCTTCAATGAGCAGTTCTTC.

V usage is TRBV12-3 or TRBV12-4 and J usage is TRBJ2-7; 8 bases fit TRBD1. This CDR3 contains 17 residues. J gave up 2 bases and V 2 bases, and 11 bases lay outside the gene matches. The CDR3 spells CASSLWGLTGGAYEQYF. CDR3 nucleotides: TGTGCCAGCAGTTTATGGGGCCTCACAGGGGGTGCCTACGAGCAGTACTTC.

CDR3 residues: CASSSRDYHTDTQYF. As DNA, the CDR3 is TGTGCCAGCAGCTCCCGGGACTACCACACAGATACGCAGTATTTT. This sequence joins TRBV7-2 and TRBJ2-3; 7 bases map to TRBD2. CDR1 and CDR2 from the germline V gene are SGHTA and FQGNSA. Unmatched junction bases numbered 6, after V lost 4 bases and J lost 2 bases. This CDR3 is built from 15 residues.

This clonotype was detected a few times. The gene calls are TRBV6-1 and TRBJ1-2; possibly TRBD1 for D (6 bases). Trimming took off 4 bases at V and 1 base at J, with 13 bases between the two ends. CDR3 length: 15 residues. Germline V lookup: CDR1 MNHNS, CDR2 SASEGT. CDR3 sequence reads: CASSGNRDGNYGYTF. The CDR3 coding sequence is TGTGCCAGCAGTGGAAACAGGGACGGTAACTATGGCTACACCTTC.

The rearrangement uses TRBV6-2 or TRBV6-3 and TRBJ1-2; no firm D call. The germline V and J ends were trimmed by 5 bases and 5 bases, with 9 bases remaining between them. Germline CDR1 is MNHEY and CDR2 is SVGEGT. This CDR3 contains 12 residues. The DNA of the CDR3 is TGTGCCAGCAGTGAAGATCGGTATGGCTACACCTTC. This codes for CASSEDRYGYTF.

This clonotype was seen a few times. This chain uses TRBV7-9 with TRBJ1-4; 10 positions agree with TRBD1. The CDR3 has 16 residues. Germline CDR1 reads SEHNR; CDR2 reads FQNEAQ (reference sequence). J gave up 6 bases and V 4 bases, and 8 bases lay outside the gene matches. The CDR3 region is CASSYPLGTGDEKLFF. The CDR3 DNA reads TGTGCCAGCAGCTATCCCCTCGGGACAGGGGATGAAAAACTGTTTTTT.

This clonotype was seen many times. The chain couples TRBV5-1 to TRBJ2-7; TRBD1 is a possible D gene (6 bases). CDR3 length: 16 residues. Trimming took off 0 bases at V and 0 bases at J, with 13 bases between the two ends. Per germline, CDR1 SGHRS and CDR2 YFSETQ. The CDR3 DNA reads TGCGCCAGCAGCTTGGCCCAAGGGGGTAGCTCCTACGAGCAGTACTTC. It yields the protein CASSLAQGGSSYEQYF.

This chain uses TRBV3-1 with TRBJ1-2, with 7 bases that match TRBD1. J lost 11 bases, V lost 2 bases, and 14 bases had no gene match. Germline values: CDR1 LGHDT, CDR2 YNNKEL (reference sequence). This CDR3 is built from 15 residues. CDR3 nucleotide sequence: TGTGCCAGCAGCCAACCCGGACAGGTCGCTATGCGGTACACCTTC. Its protein is CASSQPGQVAMRYTF. The variable domain in full, with the rest retrieved from reference TRBV3-1 and TRBJ1-2, is DTAVSQTPKYLVTQMGNDKSIKCEQNLGHDTMYWYKQDSKKFLKIMFSYNNKELIINETVPNRFSPKSPDKAHLNLHINSLELGDSAVYFCASSQPGQVAMRYTFGSGTRLTVV.

This clonotype was found many times. This chain uses TRBV20-1 with TRBJ1-2, with D possibly being TRBD1 (6 bases). This CDR3 contains 13 residues. V lost 4 bases, J lost 7 bases, and 16 bases lay in between. CDR1 DFQATT and CDR2 SNEGSKA come from the germline V gene (reference sequence). The CDR3 sequence: CSANIRGASGYTF. CDR3 nucleotides: TGCAGTGCTAATATTCGGGGGGCGTCTGGCTACACCTTC.

This rearrangement joins TRBV20-1 to TRBJ2-5; 10 bases fit TRBD2. V shed 1 base, J shed 3 bases, and the junction held 5 bases outside the gene matches. CDR3 length: 15 amino acids. Per germline, CDR1 DFQATT and CDR2 SNEGSKA (reference sequence). The CDR3 DNA reads TGCAGTGCTAGAGTCAGCGGGGGGGTAGAAGAGACCCAGTACTTC. It translates to CSARVSGGVEETQYF.

This clonotype was picked up a small number of times. The V and J genes are TRBV20-1 and TRBJ1-4, with 9 bases that match TRBD1. The V and J ends lost 3 bases and 5 bases, in that order; junction bases with no gene match: 4. Germline V gives CDR1 DFQATT, CDR2 SNEGSKA (reference sequence). The CDR3 covers 14 residues. Written as DNA, the CDR3 is TGCAGTGCTAGTTCCGGGACAGGGAATGAAAAACTGTTTTTT. As protein: CSASSGTGNEKLFF.